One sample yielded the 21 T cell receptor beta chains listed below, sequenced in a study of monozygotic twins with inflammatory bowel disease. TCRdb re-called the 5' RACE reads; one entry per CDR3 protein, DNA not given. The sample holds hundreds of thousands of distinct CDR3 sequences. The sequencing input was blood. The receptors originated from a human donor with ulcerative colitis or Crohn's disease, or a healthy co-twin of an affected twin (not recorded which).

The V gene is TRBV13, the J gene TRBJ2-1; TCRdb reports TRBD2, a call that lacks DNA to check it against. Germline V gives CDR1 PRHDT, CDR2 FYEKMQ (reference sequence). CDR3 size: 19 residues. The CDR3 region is CASSVRPPSLLADYNEQFF. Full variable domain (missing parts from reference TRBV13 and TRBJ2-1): AAGVIQSPRHLIKEKRETATLKCYPIPRHDTVYWYQQGPGQDPQFLISFYEKMQSDKGSIPDRFSAQQFSDYHSELNMSSLELGDSALYFCASSVRPPSLLADYNEQFFGPGTRLTVL.

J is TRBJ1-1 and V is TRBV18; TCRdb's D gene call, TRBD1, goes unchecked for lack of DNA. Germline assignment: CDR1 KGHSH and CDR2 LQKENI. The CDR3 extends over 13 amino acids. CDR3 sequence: CASSPGQVLEAFF.

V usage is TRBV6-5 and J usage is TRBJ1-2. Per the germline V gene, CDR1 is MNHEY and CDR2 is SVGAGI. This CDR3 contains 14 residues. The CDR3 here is CASSTERLDYGYTF.

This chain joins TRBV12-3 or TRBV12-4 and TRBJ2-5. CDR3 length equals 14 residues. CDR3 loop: CASIKNGYQETQYF.

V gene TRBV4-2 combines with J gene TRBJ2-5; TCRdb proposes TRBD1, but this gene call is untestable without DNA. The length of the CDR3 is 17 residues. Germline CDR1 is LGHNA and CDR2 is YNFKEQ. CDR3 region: CASSQGRRGRDQETQYF.

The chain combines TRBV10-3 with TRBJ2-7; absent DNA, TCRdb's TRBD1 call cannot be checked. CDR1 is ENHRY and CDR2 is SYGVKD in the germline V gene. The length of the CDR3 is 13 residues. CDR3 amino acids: CAIGGQGVYEQYF.

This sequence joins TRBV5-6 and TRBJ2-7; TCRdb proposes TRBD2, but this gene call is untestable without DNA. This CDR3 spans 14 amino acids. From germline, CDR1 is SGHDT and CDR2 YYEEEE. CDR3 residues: CASSLREIPYEQYF.

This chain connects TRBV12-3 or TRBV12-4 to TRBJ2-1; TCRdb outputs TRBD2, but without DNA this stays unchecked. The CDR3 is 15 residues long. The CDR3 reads CASRGTSGIYNEQFF.

CDR3: CASSLWGTGANVLTF. The rearrangement uses TRBV28 and TRBJ2-6. CDR3 size: 15 residues. CDR1 MDHEN and CDR2 SYDVKM come from the germline V gene.

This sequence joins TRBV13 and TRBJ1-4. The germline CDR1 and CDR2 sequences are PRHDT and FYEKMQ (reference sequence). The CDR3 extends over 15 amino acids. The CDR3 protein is CASSPRTSTNEKLFF.

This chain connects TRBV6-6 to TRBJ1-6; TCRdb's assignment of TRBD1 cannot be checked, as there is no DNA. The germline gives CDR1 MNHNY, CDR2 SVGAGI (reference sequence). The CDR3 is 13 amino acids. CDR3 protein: CASTGTSNSPLHF.

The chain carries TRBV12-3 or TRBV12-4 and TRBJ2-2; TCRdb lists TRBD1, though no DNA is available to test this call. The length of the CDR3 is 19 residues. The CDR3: CASPPDTAPLFENTGELFF.

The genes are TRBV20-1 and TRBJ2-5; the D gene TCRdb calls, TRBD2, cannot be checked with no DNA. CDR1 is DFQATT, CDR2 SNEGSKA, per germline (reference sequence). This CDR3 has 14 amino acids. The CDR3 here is CSANSGSYQETQYF.

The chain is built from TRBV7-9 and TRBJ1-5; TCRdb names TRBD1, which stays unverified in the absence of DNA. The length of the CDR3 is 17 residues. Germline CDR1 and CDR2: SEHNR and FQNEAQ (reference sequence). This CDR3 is CASSLRGGAGSNQPQHF. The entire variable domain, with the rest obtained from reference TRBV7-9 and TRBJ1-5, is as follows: DTGVSQNPRHKITKRGQNVTFRCDPISEHNRLYWYRQTLGQGPEFLTYFQNEAQLEKSRLLSDRFSAERPKGSFSTLEIQRTEQGDSAMYLCASSLRGGAGSNQPQHFGDGTRLSIL.

This CDR3 is CASSYRVAGEDNEQFF. This chain links TRBV6-7 with TRBJ2-1; TCRdb's assignment of TRBD2 cannot be checked, as there is no DNA. TRBV6-7 is an ORF, with its function uncertain. This CDR3 contains 16 residues.

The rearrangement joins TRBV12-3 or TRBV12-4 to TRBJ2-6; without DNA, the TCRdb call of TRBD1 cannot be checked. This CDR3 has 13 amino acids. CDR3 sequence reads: CASTPAGANVLTF.

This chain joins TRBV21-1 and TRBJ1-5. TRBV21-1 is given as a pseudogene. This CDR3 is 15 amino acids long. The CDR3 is CASSNLGVSNQPQHF.

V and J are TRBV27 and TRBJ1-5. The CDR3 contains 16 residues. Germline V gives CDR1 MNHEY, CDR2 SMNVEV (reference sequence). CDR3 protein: CASSLGFTEHNQPQHF.

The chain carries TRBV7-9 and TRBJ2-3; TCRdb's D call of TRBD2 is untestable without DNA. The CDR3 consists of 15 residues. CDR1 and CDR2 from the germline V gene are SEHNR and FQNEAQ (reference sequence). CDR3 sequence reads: CASSLKSGITDTQYF. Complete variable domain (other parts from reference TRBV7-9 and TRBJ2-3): DTGVSQNPRHKITKRGQNVTFRCDPISEHNRLYWYRQTLGQGPEFLTYFQNEAQLEKSRLLSDRFSAERPKGSFSTLEIQRTEQGDSAMYLCASSLKSGITDTQYFGPGTRLTVL.

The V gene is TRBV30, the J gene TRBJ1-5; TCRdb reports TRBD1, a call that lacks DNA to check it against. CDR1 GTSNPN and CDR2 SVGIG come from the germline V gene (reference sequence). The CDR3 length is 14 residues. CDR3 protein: CAWSGVRGNQPQHF.

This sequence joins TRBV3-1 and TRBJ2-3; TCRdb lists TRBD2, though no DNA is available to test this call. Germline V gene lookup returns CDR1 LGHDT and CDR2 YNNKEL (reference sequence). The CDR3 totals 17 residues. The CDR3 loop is CASSPWTSGRTADTQYF.